This entry features one TCR beta chain sequence. Its antigen remains unidentified. No quality values exist for individual bases; no much larger clone is one base distant. This sample stems from a study of blood T cell repertoires in COVID-19 (TCRdb year 2020). About the investigation overall: Samples covering the acute and convalescent phases of COVID-19 were provided by collaborators in the United States, Italy and Spain. The material from the prospective study consisted of cDNA or gDNA derived from T cells, B-cell-depleted T cells, or PBMCs. Subjects who had been exposed to COVID-19, were actively infected with it, or had recovered from it provided the deeply sampled blood TCRbeta repertoires that made up the dataset. The repertoires were made available in a free public database intended to serve as a resource for research on the immune response to SARS-CoV-2. Samples were obtained from the ongoing ImmuneRACE study (first 160 participants) and from 1,000 to 1,500 subjects provided by 6 global collaborators. Nearly every sample came with metadata listing a de-identified subject ID, COVID-19 status, age in years and sex. HLA class I and class II types, where available, came from metadata supplied by the sample provider rather than from assay-based typing.

The paper's findings and limits, for the study overall: The quantity of clinical and demographic metadata differed by source and by participant and was supplied without curation.

The immunoSEQ Assay, a bias-controlled multiplex PCR, was used to amplify TCRbeta CDR3 regions from genomic DNA. The authors' pipeline ran thus. The number of nucleated cells in each sample was estimated from the amplification of reference gene primers within the assay. To quantify the absolute abundance of each unique TCRbeta CDR3 rearrangement, sequence reads were collapsed and filtered. For each sample, productive Simpson clonality was calculated as the square root of Simpson's diversity index across productive rearrangements. TCRdb obtained this table from immuneACCESS and retained in-frame rearrangements with V and J assigned. These tables miss some clones; where compared with another copy, unresolved V genes account for less than half of the shortfall, and the remainder is unexplained. The V and J calls and clone size were taken over from that table, and D and trimming were inferred from the DNA. Within this sample are under 350,000 clones, with about 89% of them counted one time only. The ten largest account for around 2.4% of the sample.

Participants in the prospective study were enrolled through a virtual design, were aged roughly 18 to 100 years, and lived in roughly 25 United States geographic areas. In the prospective study, participants were assigned to cohorts based on the clinical history participants reported in a screening survey and a study questionnaire. For ImmuneRACE Cohort 3, a participant was defined as recovered based on two consecutive negative NP/OP PCR tests, clearance by a healthcare professional, or resolution of symptoms. Mobile phlebotomists in the prospective study collected whole blood, serum and a nasopharyngeal or oropharyngeal swab from every participant. Participants in the prospective study had the option to provide additional blood draws and questionnaires over a 2-month period. Before DNA extraction, prospective study blood samples were shipped either frozen or at room temperature. Per the germline V gene, KGHDR is the CDR1 and SFDVKD is the CDR2. V loses 7 bases, J loses 3 bases, and the germline ends lie 13 bases apart. From cysteine to phenylalanine, the CDR3 is 14 amino acids long. The read is trimmed to its CDR3 DNA, 42 bases read in frame from base 1.

The rearrangement joined TRBV24-1 to TRBJ2-3, and the D gene may be TRBD2, 6 bases matching. The receptor was derived from a woman in her late teens or twenties who had recovered from COVID-19. Material: PBMCs or T cells enriched from blood (not recorded which). At the DNA level, the sequence is TGTGCCACCAGCCCGGGAGAGGGGACAGATACGCAGTATTTT. Its translation is CATSPGEGTDTQYF.